The subject of this entry is one T cell receptor beta chain. This record belongs to a study of blood T cell repertoires in COVID-19. For the study at large: Samples of COVID-19 (acute and convalescent) were obtained from the United States, Italy and Spain. The cDNA or gDNA used as material had been derived from T cells, B-cell-depleted T cells, or PBMCs.

The CDR3 runs to 17 residues. Germline assignment: CDR1 SGHDN and CDR2 FVKESK. V was clipped by 0 bases and J by 7 bases; unmatched bases: 10. Per the study methods: Reference gene primer amplification in the assay estimated nucleated cell counts. Produced via immunoSEQ multiplex PCR; TCRdb's table is partial and in-frame only. For V, J and clone size, that table is used; D and trimming come from the DNA. This sample has tens of thousands of clones, with about 80% found just once. This chain uses TRBV14 with TRBJ2-1; 9 positions match TRBD2. The specimen sequenced was peripheral blood. This TCR came from an elderly man with active COVID-19. The CDR3 nucleotides read TGTGCCAGCAGCCAAGAGCGCCTAGCGGGATACGGAAATGAGCAGTTCTTC. Translation gives CASSQERLAGYGNEQFF.